One sample yielded the 22 T cell receptor beta chains listed below, sequenced in a study of blood T cell repertoires in COVID-19. Profiled with immunoSEQ multiplex PCR; TCRdb holds only in-frame clones, not every one. The sample consists of 300,000 to 400,000 clones, about 90% of them appearing once. Input material: peripheral blood. Every receptor here comes from a woman in her twenties or thirties with COVID-19, enrolled during active disease.

This sequence joins TRBV5-4 and TRBJ2-3; 8 positions match TRBD2. CDR1 and CDR2 (germline): SGHNT, YYREEE (reference sequence). J lost 3 bases, V lost 4 bases, and 19 bases had no gene match. The CDR3 runs 19 residues. The CDR3 DNA is TGTGCCAGCAGCCCGAAACGGGGCGGGAGGCTGCGCGGGACAGATACGCAGTATTTT. It codes for CASSPKRGGRLRGTDTQYF.

The J gene is TRBJ1-1, the V gene TRBV7-2, with no clear D. The ends were cut back, 5 bases at V and 7 bases at J, with 20 bases in the middle. CDR1 and CDR2 (germline): SGHTA, FQGNSA. The length of the CDR3 is 15 residues. The CDR3 DNA reads TGTGCCAGCAGCCCGTGGTTGGGCCCCCGGGGTGAAGCTTTCTTT. It specifies CASSPWLGPRGEAFF.

The chain uses TRBV27 and TRBJ2-3; 8 bases are shared with TRBD1. Trimming at V came to 2 bases and at J to 0 bases, leaving 10 bases not matched to a gene. The V gene's germline CDR1 is MNHEY and CDR2 SMNVEV (reference sequence). This CDR3 is 18 amino acids long. The CDR3 loop reads CASSLRGTGGWSTDTQYF. In DNA form, the CDR3 reads TGTGCCAGCAGTTTACGCGGGACAGGAGGGTGGAGCACAGATACGCAGTATTTT.

The chain carries TRBV4-3 and TRBJ1-2, with TRBD1 as a possible D gene (5 bases). This CDR3 region has 14 residues. Germline lookup yields CDR1 LGHNA and CDR2 YSLEER. With 0 bases removed from V and 8 bases from J, the gap between germline ends came to 13 bases. This chain's CDR3 is CASSQDRGYGGYTF. CDR3 bases: TGCGCCAGCAGCCAAGATAGGGGTTACGGAGGCTACACCTTC.

The chain uses TRBV6-2 or TRBV6-3 and TRBJ1-2; the match to TRBD1 covers 12 bases. CDR1 and CDR2 from the germline V gene are MNHEY and SVGEGT. The CDR3 extends over 18 amino acids. The ends lost 6 bases at V and 4 bases at J; junction bases unmatched: 15. In DNA form, the CDR3 reads TGTGCCAGCAGCAACCGTGGGACAGGGGGCCAAGGAGGCTATGGCTACACCTTC. Residues: CASSNRGTGGQGGYGYTF.

The rearrangement links TRBV11-2 to TRBJ1-2; D is undetermined. Trimming took off 3 bases at V and 4 bases at J, with 15 bases between the two ends. The CDR3 sequence is 15 residues long. Germline V gives CDR1 SGHAT, CDR2 FQNNGV. CDR3 in DNA: TGTGCCAGCAGCTTGGGTCGGCTTACTATCTATGGCTACACCTTC. Translating gives CASSLGRLTIYGYTF. The variable domain in full, with the rest retrieved from reference TRBV11-2 and TRBJ1-2, is EAGVAQSPRYKIIEKRQSVAFWCNPISGHATLYWYQQILGQGPKLLIQFQNNGVVDDSQLPKDRFSAERLKGVDSTLKIQPAKLEDSAVYLCASSLGRLTIYGYTFGSGTRLTVV.

The sample holds one count of this clone. The CDR3 spells CASSQDGQGQETQYF. The CDR3 DNA follows: TGCGCCAGCAGCCAAGACGGACAGGGCCAAGAGACCCAGTACTTC. The J gene is TRBJ2-5, the V gene TRBV4-1; TRBD1 agrees at 8 bases. CDR3 length: 15 amino acids. V gave up 0 bases and J gave up 1 base; unmatched junction bases: 1. Germline CDR1 is MGHRA and CDR2 is YSYEKL.

The chain carries TRBV6-5 and TRBJ1-1; D perhaps matches TRBD1 (6 bases). Trimming took 4 bases from V and 3 from J, leaving 15 bases between them. Germline V CDR1 and CDR2: MNHEY, SVGAGI. The CDR3 runs to 15 residues. The CDR3 sequence is CASSSQGREDTEAFF. The CDR3 DNA reads as TGTGCCAGCAGTTCCCAGGGGAGGGAGGACACTGAAGCTTTCTTT.

This clone was detected only a few times. The CDR3 bases are TGTGCCAGCAGTCCCAACAGGGGACGTCCTCAAGAGACCCAGTACTTC. It specifies CASSPNRGRPQETQYF. V gene TRBV28 combines with J gene TRBJ2-5; TRBD1 matches at 7 bases. With V trimmed by 5 bases and J by 2 bases, 11 bases remained unmatched. This CDR3 region has 16 residues. In germline, CDR1 is MDHEN, CDR2 SYDVKM.

The rearrangement uses TRBV4-3 and TRBJ2-1; 8 nucleotides agree with TRBD2. The CDR3 runs 14 residues. Germline V lookup: CDR1 LGHNA, CDR2 YSLEER. Trimming cost V 3 bases and J 7 bases; bases outside gene matches: 5. The CDR3 reads CASSQHGGANEQFF. CDR3 sequence (DNA): TGCGCCAGCAGCCAGCACGGGGGGGCAAATGAGCAGTTCTTC.

The genes are TRBV24-1 and TRBJ2-7; tentatively, D is TRBD1 (6 bases). The germline gives CDR1 KGHDR, CDR2 SFDVKD. V shed 5 bases and J shed 3 bases, with 13 bases lying between them. The CDR3 runs 14 residues. CDR3 bases: TGTGCCACCAGTGCCCCCGGGACAAACTACGAGCAGTACTTC. Translation: CATSAPGTNYEQYF.

The chain has TRBV3-1 (or the pseudogene TRBV3-2) and TRBJ1-3; D is ambiguous. Germline CDR1 is LGHDT and CDR2 is YNNKEL (reference sequence). The CDR3 consists of 19 residues. Trimming shortened V by 1 base and J by 1 base, and 20 bases separated the two germline ends. In DNA form, the CDR3 reads TGTGCCAGCAGCCAAGTACTGTGGGAGAAGGGCACGTCTGGAAACACCATATATTTT. It is translated as CASSQVLWEKGTSGNTIYF.

The chain uses TRBV11-3 and TRBJ2-6; tentative D call: TRBD1 (5 bases). The CDR3 extends over 14 amino acids. CDR1 SGHNT and CDR2 YENEEA come from the germline V gene. V lost 3 bases and J 6 bases, leaving 9 bases between the germline ends. The CDR3 region is CASSFRDEANVLTF. The CDR3 bases are TGTGCCAGCAGCTTCAGGGATGAGGCCAACGTCCTGACTTTC. Filled out from reference TRBV11-3 and TRBJ2-6, the complete variable domain reads EAGVVQSPRYKIIEKKQPVAFWCNPISGHNTLYWYLQNLGQGPELLIRYENEEAVDDSQLPKDRFSAERLKGVDSTLKIQPAELGDSAVYLCASSFRDEANVLTFGAGSRLTVL.

This rearrangement joins TRBV24-1 to TRBJ2-3; possible D gene TRBD2, 6 bases. V lost 2 bases to trimming and J lost 2 bases, with 13 bases between them. The germline V gene has CDR1 KGHDR and CDR2 SFDVKD. CDR3 length: 16 residues. The DNA for the CDR3 is TGTGCCACCAGTGATTCACGGTCGGGGGACACAGATACGCAGTATTTT. This sequence encodes CATSDSRSGDTDTQYF.

The V and J genes are TRBV4-1 and TRBJ2-1; 10 positions match TRBD2. The CDR3 totals 16 residues. Looked up from germline, CDR1 is MGHRA and CDR2 is YSYEKL. The J segment lost 8 bases and the V segment lost 6 bases, leaving 13 bases of the junction unmatched. The CDR3 nucleotides are TGCGCCAGCAGTCAATTCTCTAGCGGGAGAGGGGATGAGCAGTTCTTC. Translated, it gives CASSQFSSGRGDEQFF.

The J gene is TRBJ2-3, the V gene TRBV2; no reliable D call. CDR1 SNHLY and CDR2 FYNNEI come from the germline V gene. The germline V and J ends were trimmed by 6 bases and 2 bases, with 18 bases remaining between them. The CDR3 loop spans 16 amino acids. As DNA, the CDR3 is TGTGCCAGCAGCGTCTCTCAGGTTTCCGTCACAGATACGCAGTATTTT. Protein: CASSVSQVSVTDTQYF.

The count of this clone is one. The chain recombines TRBV19 with TRBJ1-1; TRBD1 matches at 7 bases. CDR1 LNHDA and CDR2 SQIVND come from the germline V gene (reference sequence). With V trimmed by 6 bases and J by 3 bases, 7 bases remained unmatched. The CDR3 is 14 amino acids. In nucleotides, the CDR3 is TGTGCCAGTAGGACTACAGGGGTAGACACTGAAGCTTTCTTT. Translation: CASRTTGVDTEAFF.

This sequence joins TRBV4-3 and TRBJ2-2; D unresolved. This CDR3 comprises 18 residues. V lost 0 bases to trimming and J lost 4 bases, with 18 bases between them. Germline assignment: CDR1 LGHNA and CDR2 YSLEER. The CDR3, as DNA: TGCGCCAGCAGCCAAGATTACCCGCCCCGAACGAGCACCGGGGAGCTGTTTTTT. This encodes CASSQDYPPRTSTGELFF.

Only a few counts were recorded for this clone. The genes are TRBV11-3 and TRBJ1-6, with D possibly matching TRBD1 (5 bases). Germline loops: CDR1 SGHNT, CDR2 YENEEA. This CDR3 spans 14 amino acids. Trimming shortened V by 6 bases and J by 7 bases, and 13 bases separated the two germline ends. CDR3 sequence (DNA): TGTGCCAGCAGTCTTGACAGAAGCAATTCACCCCTCCACTTT. Translated, it gives CASSLDRSNSPLHF. Combining the CDR3 with reference TRBV11-3 and TRBJ1-6 gives the whole variable domain EAGVVQSPRYKIIEKKQPVAFWCNPISGHNTLYWYLQNLGQGPELLIRYENEEAVDDSQLPKDRFSAERLKGVDSTLKIQPAELGDSAVYLCASSLDRSNSPLHFGNGTRLTVT.

V is TRBV2 and J is TRBJ2-3, with D maybe TRBD1 (6 bases). V shed 5 bases and J shed 6 bases, with 21 bases lying between them. This CDR3 has 16 residues. Germline V gene data show CDR1 as SNHLY and CDR2 as FYNNEI. The CDR3 DNA reads as TGTGCCAGCAGTAGACAGACAGGTTACAACTTCGATACGCAGTATTTT. It specifies CASSRQTGYNFDTQYF. Based on the CDR3 plus reference TRBV2 and TRBJ2-3, the full variable domain is EPEVTQTPSHQVTQMGQEVILRCVPISNHLYFYWYRQILGQKVEFLVSFYNNEISEKSEIFDDQFSVERPDGSNFTLKIRSTKLEDSAMYFCASSRQTGYNFDTQYFGPGTRLTVL.

The CDR3 is CATSDLTGGEQFF. CDR3 nucleotides: TGTGCCACCAGTGACCTGACAGGGGGTGAGCAGTTCTTC. The chain carries TRBV24-1 and TRBJ2-1, with TRBD1 matching over 9 bases. The CDR3 has 13 residues. With 4 bases clipped from V and 9 bases from J, the junction kept 3 bases outside the gene matches. Per germline, CDR1 KGHDR and CDR2 SFDVKD.

The chain carries TRBV4-2 and TRBJ1-4, with a tentative D call TRBD1 (5 bases). From germline, CDR1 is LGHNA and CDR2 YNFKEQ. There are 21 residues in the CDR3. V was trimmed by 1 base and J by 3 bases, leaving 27 bases between them. The CDR3 region has the DNA TGTGCCAGCAGCCAAGGGTCGCGGGAATCGATCCCTCTGGGGGCTAATGAAAAACTGTTTTTT. It yields the protein CASSQGSRESIPLGANEKLFF.